This TCR beta chain was identified in a study of response to subunit inactivated influenza vaccine. There are a few counts of this clonotype. The antigen is undetermined. The study, taken as a whole, reports: It was suggested by the authors that few new T cells are recruited by each seasonal influenza vaccination.

A single record per CDR3 protein comes from TCRdb applying MiXCR to the RT-PCR reads. The sample consists of hundreds of thousands of distinct CDR3 sequences, around 13% of them appearing once. Sequences were derived from PBMCs from blood, sampled roughly 15 days before vaccination. The TCR comes from a man aged 50 to 60 who received an inactivated influenza vaccine.

The CDR3 is CASTRGGNTGELFF. The CDR3, as DNA: TGTGCCAGCACTCGCGGGGGGAACACCGGGGAGCTGTTTTTT. The V and J genes are TRBV6-1 and TRBJ2-2, with TRBD2 identical over 7 bases. CDR1 MNHNS and CDR2 SASEGT come from the germline V gene. The CDR3 loop spans 14 amino acids. Germline trimming cut 7 bases from V and 1 base from J; bases unmatched to any gene: 3.